This T cell receptor beta chain was identified in a study of blood T cell repertoires in COVID-19. Study background: Donors in the United States, Italy and Spain gave samples during acute or convalescent COVID-19. From T cells, B-cell-depleted T cells, or PBMCs came the material, which was cDNA or gDNA.

The germline gives CDR1 MRHNA, CDR2 SNTAGT. This CDR3 is built from 14 residues. Trimming removed 6 bases from V and 1 base from J; junction bases left unmatched: 2. Measured with immunoSEQ multiplex PCR; TCRdb has only the in-frame clones, and not every one. The sample has about 98,000 clones, about nine tenths seen once. The sequence was collected from a woman between 45 and 60 years old with COVID-19, enrolled during active disease. The sequencing input was peripheral blood. The chain couples TRBV6-4 to TRBJ1-1, with TRBD1 matching over 10 bases. The CDR3 sequence: CASRGQGGNTEAFF. CDR3 DNA sequence: TGTGCCAGCAGAGGACAGGGGGGGAACACTGAAGCTTTCTTT.